Below, one T cell receptor beta chain is given with its context. Its specificity is unknown. Trimming took off 1 base at V and 1 base at J, with 8 bases between the two ends. The CDR3 loop spans 14 amino acids. Germline CDR1 reads SGHDT; CDR2 reads YYEEEE. This sample was taken from a study of STAT5B mutations in CD4+ large granular lymphocyte leukemia. Findings and limits, study-wide: Over 20% of private leukemic clonotypes occurred rarely in other patients' non-leukemic repertoires.

TCRdb keeps only in-frame clones here, not all; method: immunoSEQ multiplex PCR. Counted here are over 20,000 clones, around 81% occurring once; the ten biggest clones make up 0.25% to 0.4%. The sequenced material came from CD4+ T cells from blood buffy coats. This sequence originates from a human donor in good health. This chain joins TRBV5-6 and TRBJ1-1, with D maybe TRBD1 (5 bases). In DNA form, the CDR3 reads TGTGCCAGCAGCTTGAGGGGCGGGAACACTGAAGCTTTCTTT. It is translated as CASSLRGGNTEAFF.